What follows is one T cell receptor (beta chain) and its context. No antigen is known for it. The sample belongs to a study of T cell responses to AZD1222 COVID-19 vaccine. This CDR3 contains 16 residues. The V gene lost 5 bases and the J gene lost 0 bases, with 13 bases spanning the gap. Germline CDR1 is SGHAT and CDR2 is FQDESV (reference sequence). Sequencing was performed with immunoSEQ multiplex PCR; in TCRdb, only in-frame clones are kept and a portion is missing. Of under 150,000 clones listed, about 89% are singletons. Study-wide results and limits: Among the donors, most were white British and more were female, and clonal diversity was possibly underestimated. At study baseline, merely several AZD1222 recipients were seropositive. Reports say nearly half of spike-specific TCRs go after unmutated variant regions.

This chain joins TRBV11-1 and TRBJ2-2; weak D call: TRBD2 (5 bases). The sequences come from peripheral blood, collected on day 0 of MenACWY control vaccination. This TCR derives from an adult in good health. The CDR3 region is CASSPREGSNTGELFF. The DNA for the CDR3 is TGTGCCAGCAGCCCTCGGGAAGGATCGAACACCGGGGAGCTGTTTTTT.